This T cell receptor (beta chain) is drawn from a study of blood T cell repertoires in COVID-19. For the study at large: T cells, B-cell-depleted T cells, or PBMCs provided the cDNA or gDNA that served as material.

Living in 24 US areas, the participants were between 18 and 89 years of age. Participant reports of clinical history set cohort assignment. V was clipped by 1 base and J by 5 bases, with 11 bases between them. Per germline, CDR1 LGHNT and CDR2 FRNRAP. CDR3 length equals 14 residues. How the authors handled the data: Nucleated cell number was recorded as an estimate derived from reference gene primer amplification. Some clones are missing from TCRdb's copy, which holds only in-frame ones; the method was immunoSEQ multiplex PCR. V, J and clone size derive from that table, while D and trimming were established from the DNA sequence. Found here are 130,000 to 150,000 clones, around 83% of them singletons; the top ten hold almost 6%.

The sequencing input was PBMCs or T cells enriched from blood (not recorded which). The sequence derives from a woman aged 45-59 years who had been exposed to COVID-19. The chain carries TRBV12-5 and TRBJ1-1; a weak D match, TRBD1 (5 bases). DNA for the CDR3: TGTGCTAGTGGTTTGGCCCCCGGGGGGACTGAAGCTTTCTTT. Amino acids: CASGLAPGGTEAFF.